Shown below are 21 T cell receptor beta chains from a single sample sequenced in a study of CD8 T cells in Susac syndrome. A quantity of about 0.5 to 1 ug RNA underwent reverse transcription using random hexamers. TCRdb analysed the immunoSEQ multiplex PCR reads with MiXCR anew, one entry per CDR3 protein. The table shows fewer than 200,000 distinct CDR3 sequences, with roughly 92% occurring only once. Material for sequencing was CD4+ T cells from PBMCs. The receptors come from a human donor in good health.

This chain uses TRBV19 with TRBJ2-7, with D maybe TRBD1 (6 bases). Per the germline V gene, CDR1 is LNHDA and CDR2 is SQIVND (reference sequence). This CDR3 is 14 amino acids long. V was cut by 3 bases and J by 6 bases, with 15 bases left in between. In DNA, the CDR3 is TGTGCCAGTAGTATGGGCAGGGGACCCTCCGAGCAGTACTTC. The encoded protein is CASSMGRGPSEQYF.

This clonotype was recorded once. The chain joins TRBV4-2 to TRBJ1-6; 7 positions agree with TRBD1. This CDR3 has 15 residues. V was pared by 1 base and J by 7 bases, with 4 bases of the junction left unmatched. CDR1 and CDR2 from the germline V gene are LGHNA and YNFKEQ. The CDR3 is CASSQVDRENSPLHF. The CDR3 DNA sequence: TGTGCCAGCAGCCAAGTCGACAGGGAGAATTCACCCCTCCACTTT.

The V and J genes are TRBV12-3 or TRBV12-4 and TRBJ2-5, with D possibly being TRBD1 or TRBD2 (7 bases each). This CDR3 is 13 amino acids long. The germline V and J ends were trimmed by 8 bases and 3 bases, with 13 bases remaining between them. CDR3 residues: CASGRGGKETQYF. The CDR3 coding sequence is TGTGCCAGCGGCAGGGGGGGAAAAGAGACCCAGTACTTC.

The DNA of the CDR3 is TGTGCCAGCAGCAAGACAGGGGGTGCGCCCCAGCATTTT. This sequence encodes CASSKTGGAPQHF. V is TRBV12-3 or TRBV12-4 and J is TRBJ1-5; the match to TRBD1 covers 9 bases. The CDR3 runs to 13 residues. V trimming: 6 bases; J trimming: 9 bases; junction bases outside the gene matches: 6.

The rearrangement uses TRBV28 and TRBJ1-2; the D gene is possibly TRBD1 (5 bases). This CDR3 has 12 amino acids. Trimming took off 5 bases at V and 4 bases at J, with 8 bases between the two ends. In germline, CDR1 is MDHEN, CDR2 SYDVKM. This chain's CDR3 is CASSKTVYGYTF. In DNA form, the CDR3 reads TGTGCCAGCAGTAAGACAGTCTATGGCTACACCTTC.

The chain links TRBV30 to TRBJ2-7; weak D call: TRBD2 (6 bases). Deletions cut 2 bases from V and 1 base from J, with 9 bases between. This CDR3 is built from 13 residues. Germline-derived CDR1 and CDR2 are GTSNPN and SVGIG (reference sequence). The CDR3 here is CAWSREWSYEQYF. In DNA, the CDR3 is TGTGCCTGGAGTCGGGAGTGGTCCTACGAGCAGTACTTC.

The chain recombines TRBV9 with TRBJ2-7; 8 positions match TRBD1. This CDR3 has 16 amino acids. With V trimmed by 0 bases and J by 0 bases, 5 bases remained unmatched. Germline CDR1 and CDR2: SGDLS and YYNGEE. The CDR3 loop reads CASSVEQGANSYEQYV. Here the CDR3 DNA reads TGTGCCAGCAGCGTAGAGCAGGGGGCGAACTCCTACGAGCAGTACGTC.

V gene TRBV3-1 combines with J gene TRBJ2-7, with D hard to call. V lost 0 bases and J lost 1, with 7 bases in between. The germline V gene has CDR1 LGHDT and CDR2 YNNKEL (reference sequence). The CDR3 has 14 amino acids. The CDR3 loop is CASSQDVVSYEQYF. As DNA, the CDR3 is TGTGCCAGCAGCCAAGATGTGGTGTCCTACGAGCAGTACTTC.

The chain is built from TRBV4-3 and TRBJ2-1; TRBD1 aligns across 9 bases. The CDR3 has 15 residues. With 0 bases clipped from V and 8 bases from J, the junction kept 5 bases outside the gene matches. Germline CDR1 and CDR2: LGHNA and YSLEER. CDR3 sequence: CASSQDSRTGDEQFF. The CDR3 bases are TGCGCCAGCAGCCAAGATAGCAGGACAGGGGATGAGCAGTTCTTC.

The CDR3, as DNA: TGTGCCAGCAGTAAACTAGAGACCCAGTACTTC. It encodes CASSKLETQYF. The rearrangement links TRBV6-6 to TRBJ2-5; D is undetermined. This CDR3 spans 11 amino acids. V was shortened by 5 bases and J by 4 bases, with 5 bases between the two germline ends. The V gene's germline CDR1 is MNHNY and CDR2 SVGAGI (reference sequence).

The chain recombines TRBV6-2 or TRBV6-3 with TRBJ2-1; D is perhaps TRBD1 (6 bases). Per the germline V gene, CDR1 is MNHEY and CDR2 is SVGEGT. This CDR3 has 16 residues. The V and J ends lost 2 bases and 2 bases respectively, with 13 bases between them. CDR3 in DNA: TGTGCCAGCAGTTACGGTCAGGGGCGACCCTACAATGAGCAGTTCTTC. Amino acids: CASSYGQGRPYNEQFF.

This sequence joins TRBV2 and TRBJ2-6, with D hard to call. This CDR3 spans 14 amino acids. The germline CDR1 and CDR2 sequences are SNHLY and FYNNEI. V was pared by 1 base and J by 5 bases, with 6 bases between. The CDR3 sequence is CASSEGQWANVLTF. CDR3 coding DNA: TGTGCCAGCAGTGAAGGGCAGTGGGCCAACGTCCTGACTTTC. The variable domain in full, completed from reference TRBV2 and TRBJ2-6, reads EPEVTQTPSHQVTQMGQEVILRCVPISNHLYFYWYRQILGQKVEFLVSFYNNEISEKSEIFDDQFSVERPDGSNFTLKIRSTKLEDSAMYFCASSEGQWANVLTFGAGSRLTVL.

The rearrangement joins TRBV7-2 to TRBJ1-2; 7 bases fit TRBD1. The CDR3 runs 13 residues. CDR1 is SGHTA and CDR2 is FQGNSA in the germline V gene. Unmatched junction bases numbered 3, after V lost 4 bases and J lost 4 bases. The CDR3 nucleotides read TGTGCCAGCAGCTGGGACAGCTTCTATGGCTACACCTTC. Encoded protein: CASSWDSFYGYTF. The full variable domain, with the rest looked up from reference TRBV7-2 and TRBJ1-2, is GAGVSQSPSNKVTEKGKDVELRCDPISGHTALYWYRQSLGQGLEFLIYFQGNSAPDKSGLPSDRFSAERTGGSVSTLTIQRTQQEDSAVYLCASSWDSFYGYTFGSGTRLTVV.

The chain is built from TRBV5-6 and TRBJ1-2; 7 bases map to TRBD1. Germline CDR1 is SGHDT and CDR2 is YYEEEE. The CDR3 has 11 residues. J was trimmed by 14 bases and V by 4 bases; bases with no gene match: 8. The CDR3 sequence: CASSLLTGRTF. CDR3 nucleotides: TGTGCCAGCAGCCTCCTGACAGGGAGGACCTTC.

The chain has TRBV2 and TRBJ1-1, with a possible D match to TRBD1 (5 bases). Trimming shortened V by 5 bases and J by 4 bases, and 11 bases separated the two germline ends. Germline V gene data show CDR1 as SNHLY and CDR2 as FYNNEI. This CDR3 spans 13 amino acids. The CDR3 bases are TGTGCCAGCAGTTATAGAAGGGGCACTGAAGCTTTCTTT. Its protein is CASSYRRGTEAFF.

This chain joins TRBV14 and TRBJ1-2; D is unresolved. CDR1 SGHDN and CDR2 FVKESK come from the germline V gene. V was pared by 4 bases and J by 5 bases, with 17 bases between. The CDR3 spans 15 residues. As DNA, the CDR3 is TGTGCCAGCAGCCCGATCGCGGGCGGCGCTTATGGCTACACCTTC. Its protein product is CASSPIAGGAYGYTF.

The rearrangement joins TRBV6-5 to TRBJ1-5; TRBD1 is a possible D gene (6 bases). Germline V gene lookup returns CDR1 MNHEY and CDR2 SVGAGI. The CDR3 length is 13 residues. V was shortened by 7 bases and J by 4 bases, with 11 bases between the two germline ends. CDR3 bases: TGTGCCAGCACTCCGGACAGAAATCAGCCCCAGCATTTT. This sequence encodes CASTPDRNQPQHF.

The chain links TRBV28 to TRBJ1-2; 7 positions match TRBD1. The junction had 10 bases not matched to a gene; V was cut back by 5 bases and J by 1 base. Per germline, CDR1 MDHEN and CDR2 SYDVKM. The CDR3 has 16 amino acids. The CDR3 region is CASSLGGLGGNYGYTF. The CDR3 DNA is TGTGCCAGCAGTCTAGGGGGCCTCGGCGGTAACTATGGCTACACCTTC.

This sequence joins TRBV12-3 or TRBV12-4 and TRBJ2-7, with D tentatively TRBD1 (5 bases). There are 13 residues in the CDR3. Between the trimmed V and J ends, which lost 3 bases and 4 bases, there was a span of 10 bases. CDR3 nucleotides: TGTGCCAGCAGTTTCCCCGACAGTTACGAGCAGTACTTC. Protein: CASSFPDSYEQYF.

The rearrangement uses TRBV5-1 and TRBJ1-1, with D possibly being TRBD1 (5 bases). Germline V gene data show CDR1 as SGHRS and CDR2 as YFSETQ. The V end lost 7 bases, the J end lost 5 bases, and 12 bases lay between the germline ends. This CDR3 has 12 amino acids. The DNA of the CDR3 is TGCGCCAGCCGAAGCCAGGGTACTGAAGCTTTCTTT. It translates to CASRSQGTEAFF.

This clonotype appeared once. The chain joins TRBV5-1 to TRBJ1-1, with 8 nucleotides matching TRBD1. There are 15 residues in the CDR3. Germline CDR1 SGHRS, CDR2 YFSETQ. V was clipped by 0 bases and J by 5 bases; unmatched bases: 6. The CDR3, as DNA: TGCGCCAGCAGCTTGGGGACAGGGACAACTACTGAAGCTTTCTTT. Protein: CASSLGTGTTTEAFF.